The next 18 T cell receptor beta chains were all read from a single sample in a study of blood T cell repertoires in COVID-19 (dated by TCRdb to 2020 to 2021). Libraries were constructed by the immunoSEQ multiplex PCR assay. TCRdb obtained this table from immuneACCESS and retained in-frame rearrangements with V and J assigned. These tables miss some clones; where compared with another copy, unresolved V genes account for less than half of the shortfall, and the remainder is unexplained. Across this sample there are 57,000 or so clones, with roughly 76% seen only once. The top ten clonotypes cover roughly a fifth of the sample. The specimen sequenced was peripheral blood. These receptors all stem from a man aged 50 to 59 with active or convalescent COVID-19.

V gene TRBV11-3 combines with J gene TRBJ2-7; 10 nucleotides agree with TRBD1. CDR1 is SGHNT and CDR2 is YENEEA in the germline V gene. CDR3 length: 14 residues. Trimming at V came to 5 bases and at J to 6 bases, leaving 7 bases not matched to a gene. CDR3 sequence reads: CASSRTGGIGEQYF. The DNA of the CDR3 is TGTGCCAGCAGCAGGACAGGGGGTATCGGCGAGCAGTACTTC.

The V call is TRBV18, the J call TRBJ1-2; 9 bases match TRBD1. The germline CDR1 and CDR2 sequences are KGHSH and LQKENI. V gave up 3 bases and J gave up 8 bases; unmatched junction bases: 7. CDR3 length: 14 residues. CDR3 in DNA: TGTGCCAGCTCACCGGGCACAGGGGGCGAGGGCTACACCTTC. Residues: CASSPGTGGEGYTF.

The chain uses TRBV19 and TRBJ2-3; 9 positions agree with TRBD2. V shed 5 bases and J 3 bases; nucleotides not matched to a gene: 6. CDR1 LNHDA and CDR2 SQIVND come from the germline V gene (reference sequence). CDR3 size: 15 residues. CDR3 DNA sequence: TGTGCCAGTAGTTCTCCTAGCGGGATGACAGATACGCAGTATTTT. It translates to CASSSPSGMTDTQYF.

This rearrangement joins TRBV7-8 to TRBJ1-2; 7 bases fit TRBD1. CDR1 and CDR2 from the germline V gene are SGHVS and FQNEAQ. J lost 5 bases, V lost 4 bases, and 4 bases had no gene match. CDR3 length: 13 amino acids. The CDR3 nucleotides read TGTGCCAGCAGCTACTCACAGGGGTATGGCTACACCTTC. It encodes CASSYSQGYGYTF.

J is TRBJ1-1 and V is TRBV11-1; 7 nucleotides line up with TRBD1. CDR1 and CDR2 (germline): SGHAT, FQDESV (reference sequence). The J segment lost 6 bases and the V segment lost 5 bases, leaving 9 bases of the junction unmatched. The CDR3 consists of 14 residues. CDR3 protein: CASSTLRDSSEAFF. For the CDR3, the DNA is TGTGCCAGCAGCACACTCAGGGACAGCTCTGAAGCTTTCTTT.

The chain combines TRBV14 with TRBJ1-1; D uncertain. Trimming removed 0 bases from V and 14 bases from J, with 16 bases in between. The CDR3 loop spans 13 amino acids. Per germline, CDR1 SGHDN and CDR2 FVKESK. The CDR3 nucleotides are TGTGCCAGCAGCCAAGAATTGAGGTCAGCACGGTTCTTT. This sequence encodes CASSQELRSARFF. Variable domain in full (rest from reference TRBV14 and TRBJ1-1): EAGVTQFPSHSVIEKGQTVTLRCDPISGHDNLYWYRRVMGKEIKFLLHFVKESKQDESGMPNNRFLAERTGGTYSTLKVQPAELEDSGVYFCASSQELRSARFFGQGTRLTVV.

The chain links TRBV11-1 to TRBJ1-1, with D uncertain. The V gene's germline CDR1 is SGHAT and CDR2 FQDESV (reference sequence). Trimming took off 5 bases at V and 0 bases at J, with 7 bases between the two ends. The CDR3 length is 13 residues. CDR3 region: CASSPHMNTEAFF. The CDR3 DNA sequence: TGTGCCAGCAGCCCTCACATGAACACTGAAGCTTTCTTT.

This clone was detected a few times. The CDR3, as DNA: TGTGCCAGCAGTAGCGGGAGCTTCACAGATACGCAGTATTTT. It yields the protein CASSSGSFTDTQYF. This rearrangement joins TRBV2 to TRBJ2-3; TRBD2 matches at 8 bases. The CDR3 is 14 residues long. The germline V gene encodes CDR1 SNHLY and CDR2 FYNNEI. V shed 5 bases and J 2 bases; nucleotides not matched to a gene: 3.

Note on this clone: The junction and the germline gene differ at one end; a read error may be behind it. J is TRBJ2-5 and V is TRBV7-7, with 12 nucleotides matching TRBD2. This CDR3 region has 15 residues. The germline V gene has CDR1 SSHAT and CDR2 FNYEAQ (reference sequence). The CDR3 sequence is CASSPGTSGRETQYF. In DNA form, the CDR3 reads TGTGCTAGCAGCCCCGGGACTAGCGGGCGAGAGACCCAGTACTTC.

The chain recombines TRBV9 with TRBJ2-7; D is unclear. V was cut by 7 bases and J by 6 bases, with 20 bases left in between. CDR1 and CDR2 (germline): SGDLS, YYNGEE. This CDR3 comprises 14 residues. The CDR3: CASGPTDRFGEQYF. The CDR3 nucleotides are TGTGCCAGCGGCCCCACAGATAGGTTTGGCGAGCAGTACTTC.

The chain employs TRBV11-2 and TRBJ2-1; D call uncertain. Germline V gene lookup returns CDR1 SGHAT and CDR2 FQNNGV. Trimming stripped 1 base from V and 5 bases from J, with 9 bases between. This CDR3 region has 14 residues. CDR3 sequence reads: CASSLVPSDNEQFF. CDR3 sequence (DNA): TGTGCCAGCAGCTTAGTTCCGAGTGACAATGAGCAGTTCTTC.

V usage is TRBV5-1 and J usage is TRBJ2-2; a weak D match, TRBD1 (5 bases). Trimming took off 4 bases at V and 0 bases at J, with 13 bases between the two ends. The germline V gene encodes CDR1 SGHRS and CDR2 YFSETQ. The CDR3 totals 16 residues. CDR3 coding DNA: TGCGCCAGCAGCCCCAGGGCGACCACGAACACCGGGGAGCTGTTTTTT. Amino acids: CASSPRATTNTGELFF. The entire variable domain, with the rest obtained from reference TRBV5-1 and TRBJ2-2, is as follows: KAGVTQTPRYLIKTRGQQVTLSCSPISGHRSVSWYQQTPGQGLQFLFEYFSETQRNKGNFPGRFSGRQFSNSRSEMNVSTLELGDSALYLCASSPRATTNTGELFFGEGSRLTVL.

This clone has a handful of counts. V usage is TRBV5-1 and J usage is TRBJ2-1, with 7 bases lining up with TRBD1. The CDR3 totals 15 residues. With 0 bases clipped from V and 6 bases from J, the junction kept 6 bases outside the gene matches. From germline, CDR1 is SGHRS and CDR2 YFSETQ. The CDR3 sequence is CASSLAETGSNEQFF. Here the CDR3 DNA reads TGCGCCAGCAGCTTGGCCGAGACAGGGAGCAATGAGCAGTTCTTC.

A single count supports this clone. V usage is TRBV7-2 and J usage is TRBJ2-2, with TRBD2 matching 7 bases. This CDR3 comprises 16 residues. Trimming at V came to 1 base and at J to 4 bases, leaving 6 bases not matched to a gene. Germline V lookup: CDR1 SGHTA, CDR2 FQGNSA. The CDR3 spells CASSLVSGTITGELFF. In DNA, the CDR3 is TGTGCCAGCAGCTTAGTCTCCGGGACTATCACCGGGGAGCTGTTTTTT.

V usage is TRBV3-1 (or the pseudogene TRBV3-2) and J usage is TRBJ2-3, with 8 bases identical to TRBD2. CDR1 is LGHDT, CDR2 YNNKEL, per germline (reference sequence). Trimming cost V 4 bases and J 1 base; bases outside gene matches: 4. The CDR3 contains 15 residues. CDR3 protein: CASSLSGTRTDTQYF. CDR3 in DNA: TGTGCCAGCAGCCTTAGCGGGACCCGCACAGATACGCAGTATTTT.

The chain employs TRBV12-3 or TRBV12-4 and TRBJ2-5; 7 positions agree with TRBD2. The CDR3 length is 13 residues. V trimming: 6 bases; J trimming: 5 bases; junction bases outside the gene matches: 6. The CDR3 DNA sequence: TGTGCCAGCAGCATCCGGGGAGGGGAGACCCAGTACTTC. It encodes CASSIRGGETQYF.

This sequence joins TRBV11-2 and TRBJ2-5; possibly TRBD2 for D (6 bases). Germline assignment: CDR1 SGHAT and CDR2 FQNNGV. The V and J ends lost 5 bases and 0 bases respectively, with 13 bases between them. This CDR3 comprises 15 residues. The CDR3 bases are TGTGCCAGCAGCGCCCTTCTAGCGAACCAAGAGACCCAGTACTTC. It encodes CASSALLANQETQYF.

This chain connects TRBV15 to TRBJ1-2; D unresolved. The CDR3 totals 15 residues. V shed 1 base and J shed 7 bases, with 16 bases lying between them. The germline V gene has CDR1 LNHNV and CDR2 YYDKDF (reference sequence). CDR3 DNA sequence: TGTGCCACCAGCAGAGCGCGTGAGGGCTTCTCTGGCTACACCTTC. It encodes CATSRAREGFSGYTF.